Listed here are 9 T cell receptor beta chains from one sample, sequenced in a study of Graves' ophthalmopathy and Graves' hyperthyroidism. TCR beta CDR3 amplification used RNA transcripts. RT-PCR in the first round used HTBI primers; a second-round multiplex PCR followed. TCRdb independently ran MiXCR on the multiplex PCR reads; one entry per CDR3 protein. The sample consists of about 1.2 million distinct CDR3 sequences, 35% to 40% of them appearing once. The sample comprised peripheral blood or thyroid tissue (not recorded which). These receptors all stem from an adult man with Graves' hyperthyroidism.

At least ten counts were recorded for this clonotype. The chain uses TRBV7-8 and TRBJ1-1, with no clear D. The CDR3 contains 13 residues. Germline V gene data show CDR1 as SGHVS and CDR2 as FQNEAQ. V was clipped by 4 bases and J by 1 base, with 7 bases between them. DNA of the CDR3: TGTGCCAGCAGCTCCTCCGGGAACACTGAAGCTTTCTTT. It specifies CASSSSGNTEAFF.

This sequence joins TRBV25-1 and TRBJ1-1, with D hard to call. Germline-derived CDR1 and CDR2 are MGHDK and SYGVNS. The CDR3 spans 12 residues. The germline V and J ends were trimmed by 5 bases and 7 bases, with 11 bases remaining between them. The CDR3 loop is CASSPGLDEAFF. The CDR3, as DNA: TGTGCCAGCAGTCCGGGCCTTGATGAAGCTTTCTTT.

This clonotype occurred many times. The chain joins TRBV10-3 to TRBJ2-7; 14 nucleotides match TRBD2. Losses at the gene ends were 7 bases for V and 5 bases for J; bases not matched to a gene: 10. The CDR3 covers 16 residues. In germline, CDR1 is ENHRY, CDR2 SYGVKD. CDR3 DNA sequence: TGTGCCATCACTCCGGGGGGACTAGCGGGAGCCAACGAGCAGTACTTC. Protein: CAITPGGLAGANEQYF.

V usage is TRBV6-1 and J usage is TRBJ2-7, with D hard to call. The CDR3 has 14 residues. The V gene lost 7 bases and the J gene lost 0 bases, with 13 bases spanning the gap. Germline values: CDR1 MNHNS, CDR2 SASEGT. For the CDR3, the DNA is TGTGCCAGCAAGACGGACGGACCCTCCTACGAGCAGTACTTC. Its translation: CASKTDGPSYEQYF.

This clonotype was observed at least ten times. V gene TRBV10-3 combines with J gene TRBJ2-6, with TRBD1 matching 7 bases. Germline V CDR1 and CDR2: ENHRY, SYGVKD. The CDR3 covers 16 residues. The junction had 5 bases not matched to a gene; V was cut back by 2 bases and J by 4 bases. The CDR3 protein is CAISETTGSGANVLTF. The CDR3 DNA reads as TGTGCCATCAGTGAGACGACAGGGTCCGGGGCCAACGTCCTGACTTTC.

This clonotype was counted at least ten times. The gene calls are TRBV5-8 and TRBJ2-7; unclear D gene. V gave up 4 bases and J gave up 3 bases, with 8 bases separating them. CDR3 length: 12 amino acids. The V gene's germline CDR1 is SGHTS and CDR2 YDEGEE. The CDR3 coding sequence is TGTGCCAGCAGCCGTCATGGCTACGAGCAGTACTTC. Translated: CASSRHGYEQYF.

This clonotype was picked up many times. The chain couples TRBV20-1 to TRBJ2-7; the match to TRBD1 covers 7 bases. V lost 5 bases and J lost 2; bases outside the gene matches: 6. CDR3 size: 13 residues. Germline V lookup: CDR1 DFQATT, CDR2 SNEGSKA (reference sequence). The chain's CDR3 is CSALDRRAYEQYF. The CDR3 DNA follows: TGCAGTGCTCTGGACAGGAGAGCCTACGAGCAGTACTTC.

V gene TRBV5-4 combines with J gene TRBJ2-2; perhaps TRBD1 as D (5 bases). CDR1 and CDR2 from the germline V gene are SGHNT and YYREEE (reference sequence). V lost 4 bases, J lost 6 bases, and 10 bases lay in between. This CDR3 is 13 amino acids long. The chain's CDR3 is CASSGQSSGELFF. The CDR3 nucleotides are TGTGCCAGCAGCGGACAATCCTCCGGGGAGCTGTTTTTT.

The rearrangement uses TRBV25-1 and TRBJ1-1, with 11 bases aligning to TRBD1. The junction had 10 bases not matched to a gene; V was cut back by 6 bases and J by 1 base. This CDR3 spans 17 amino acids. Germline-derived CDR1 and CDR2 are MGHDK and SYGVNS. The CDR3 DNA follows: TGTGCCAGCAGGACTAGCGGGACAGGGGGTAGGAACACTGAAGCTTTCTTT. This gives the protein CASRTSGTGGRNTEAFF.